The entry below gives a single T cell receptor beta chain sequence along with its context. The V gene lost 7 bases and the J gene lost 4 bases, with 9 bases spanning the gap. Germline V CDR1 and CDR2: MNHNY, SVGAGI (reference sequence). The CDR3 sequence is 12 residues long. This entry belongs to a study of identical twins. MiXCR, applied by TCRdb to the 5' RACE reads, yields one record per CDR3 protein. This repertoire shows under 300,000 distinct CDR3 sequences, 5% to 7% found once; its top ten account for just over 14%. The data also belong to a second study, concerning T cells expressing NK-cell markers.

The chain joins TRBV6-6 to TRBJ2-3, with D perhaps TRBD2 (6 bases). The sequence was obtained from a woman between 18 and 29 years old in good health. Sequenced: CD8+ T cells sorted from blood. In DNA form, the CDR3 reads TGTGCCAGCATGGGAGGCCCAGATACGCAGTATTTT. Protein sequence: CASMGGPDTQYF.